One and the same sample provided the 11 T cell receptor beta chains below, sequenced in a study of response to subunit inactivated influenza vaccine. Via MiXCR, TCRdb re-called the RT-PCR reads, giving one row per CDR3 protein. The repertoire holds roughly 520,000 distinct CDR3 sequences, with about 25% as singletons. This specimen consisted of CD4+ T cells sorted from PBMCs, obtained roughly 5 days after vaccination. The receptors were gathered from a man aged 50 or older who received an inactivated influenza vaccine.

The rearrangement joins TRBV20-1 to TRBJ2-7; 12 bases are shared with TRBD2. This CDR3 has 13 amino acids. V shed 5 bases and J 4 bases; nucleotides not matched to a gene: 3. Germline V gene sequence: CDR1 DFQATT, CDR2 SNEGSKA (reference sequence). CDR3: CSAGTSGLYEQYF. The CDR3 DNA reads as TGCAGTGCTGGGACTAGCGGGCTTTACGAGCAGTACTTC.

The chain couples TRBV5-4 to TRBJ2-1, with 7 bases aligning to TRBD2. Trimming took 7 bases from V and 0 from J; bases not matched to a gene: 10. Germline lookup yields CDR1 SGHNT and CDR2 YYREEE (reference sequence). The CDR3 runs to 16 residues. CDR3 in amino acids: CASGTGLSSSYNEQFF. Written as DNA, the CDR3 is TGTGCCAGCGGCACGGGACTATCGAGCTCCTACAATGAGCAGTTCTTC.

This clonotype was counted many times. This chain uses TRBV10-3 with TRBJ2-1, with a possible D match to TRBD1 (5 bases). The germline V and J ends were trimmed by 4 bases and 5 bases, with 15 bases remaining between them. Germline CDR1 is ENHRY and CDR2 is SYGVKD. This CDR3 has 15 amino acids. CDR3: CAISGTGSSNNEQFF. In DNA, the CDR3 is TGTGCCATCAGTGGAACAGGTAGTTCCAACAATGAGCAGTTCTTC.

The V gene is TRBV18, the J gene TRBJ2-7, with D possibly being TRBD1 or TRBD2 (5 bases each). The V gene's germline CDR1 is KGHSH and CDR2 LQKENI. CDR3 size: 11 residues. Trimming left V 3 bases short and J 6 bases short, with 6 bases between. The CDR3 DNA reads TGTGCCAGCTCACCGGGGGTCGAGCAGTACTTC. Protein product: CASSPGVEQYF. The full variable domain, with the rest looked up from reference TRBV18 and TRBJ2-7, is NAGVMQNPRHLVRRRGQEARLRCSPMKGHSHVYWYRQLPEEGLKFMVYLQKENIIDESGMPKERFSAEFPKEGPSILRIQQVVRGDSAAYFCASSPGVEQYFGPGTRLTVT.

This clonotype has only a few counts. This rearrangement joins TRBV2 to TRBJ1-2, with D maybe TRBD1 (5 bases). Per the germline V gene, CDR1 is SNHLY and CDR2 is FYNNEI. V was pared by 8 bases and J by 0 bases, with 10 bases between. The CDR3 is 13 amino acids. CDR3 DNA: TGTGCCAGCGCGACAGACACTAACTATGGCTACACCTTC. Amino acid sequence: CASATDTNYGYTF. The full variable domain, rest sourced from reference TRBV2 and TRBJ1-2, is EPEVTQTPSHQVTQMGQEVILRCVPISNHLYFYWYRQILGQKVEFLVSFYNNEISEKSEIFDDQFSVERPDGSNFTLKIRSTKLEDSAMYFCASATDTNYGYTFGSGTRLTVV.

This clonotype was seen a handful of times. The chain has TRBV7-2 and TRBJ1-3, with D uncertain. The CDR3 totals 14 residues. With 1 base removed from V and 5 bases from J, the gap between germline ends came to 9 bases. The germline V gene encodes CDR1 SGHTA and CDR2 FQGNSA. The CDR3 sequence: CASSLGSRRNTIYF. The CDR3 region has the DNA TGTGCCAGCAGCTTAGGCTCCAGGAGAAACACCATATATTTT.

This clonotype was picked up a small number of times. The gene calls are TRBV5-5 and TRBJ1-5; D is undetermined. V was trimmed by 0 bases and J by 1 base, leaving 8 bases between them. Per the germline V gene, CDR1 is SGHKS and CDR2 is YYEKEE (reference sequence). The CDR3 runs 15 residues. This CDR3 is CASSLVPASNQPQHF. In nucleotides, the CDR3 is TGTGCCAGCAGCTTGGTCCCAGCGAGCAATCAGCCCCAGCATTTT.

V gene TRBV7-2 combines with J gene TRBJ2-1; 10 nucleotides line up with TRBD2. This CDR3 has 14 residues. Germline V gene data show CDR1 as SGHTA and CDR2 as FQGNSA. V lost 5 bases to trimming and J lost 8 bases; unmatched junction nucleotides: 6. The DNA of the CDR3 is TGTGCCAGCAGCGGGCTAGCGGGAGTACATGAGCAGTTCTTC. Its translation: CASSGLAGVHEQFF.

The V gene is TRBV7-1, the J gene TRBJ1-2; TRBD1 matches at 8 bases. TRBV7-1 is annotated as an ORF whose role is uncertain. Trimming at V came to 3 bases and at J to 2 bases, leaving 26 bases not matched to a gene. CDR3 length equals 22 residues. The CDR3 nucleotides read TGTGCCAGCAGCTCCACCCGTCGCGAACGGGGACAGGTCCAGCTGGCGAACTATGGCTACACCTTC. Amino acid sequence: CASSSTRRERGQVQLANYGYTF.

This clonotype was seen a handful of times. This CDR3 reads CSARPATGQGNYGYTF. The CDR3 DNA is TGCAGTGCTAGACCAGCTACCGGACAGGGCAACTATGGCTACACCTTC. The chain carries TRBV20-1 and TRBJ1-2; 8 bases are a match to TRBD1. J gave up 2 bases and V 2 bases, and 10 bases lay outside the gene matches. This CDR3 comprises 16 residues. From germline, CDR1 is DFQATT and CDR2 SNEGSKA (reference sequence).

The CDR3 bases are TGCGCCAGCAGTCTGAAGGGGTTAGATACGCAGTATTTT. Translation: CASSLKGLDTQYF. The V and J genes are TRBV23-1 and TRBJ2-3, with D maybe TRBD1 (5 bases). TRBV23-1 is given ORF status, its function remaining uncertain. This CDR3 region has 13 residues. The V gene lost 4 bases and the J gene lost 5 bases, with 10 bases spanning the gap.